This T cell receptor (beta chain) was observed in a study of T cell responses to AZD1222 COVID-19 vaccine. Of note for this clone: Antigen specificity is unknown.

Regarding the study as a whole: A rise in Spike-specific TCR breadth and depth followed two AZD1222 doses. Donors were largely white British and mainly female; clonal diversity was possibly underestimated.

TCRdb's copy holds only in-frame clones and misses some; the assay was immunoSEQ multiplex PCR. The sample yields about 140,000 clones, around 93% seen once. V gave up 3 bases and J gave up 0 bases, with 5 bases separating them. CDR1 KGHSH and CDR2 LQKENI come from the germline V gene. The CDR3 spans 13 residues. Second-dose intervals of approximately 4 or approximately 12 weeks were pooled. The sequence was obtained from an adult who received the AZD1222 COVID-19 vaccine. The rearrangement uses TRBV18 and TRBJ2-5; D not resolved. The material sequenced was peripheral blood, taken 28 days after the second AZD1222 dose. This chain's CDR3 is CASSPPDQETQYF. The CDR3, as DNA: TGTGCCAGCTCACCCCCAGACCAAGAGACCCAGTACTTC.